These 2 T cell receptor beta chains came from one sample sequenced in a study of CD8 T cells in ankylosing spondylitis. TCRdb redid the calling of the 5' RACE reads with MiXCR, one entry per CDR3 protein. The repertoire consists of about 270,000 distinct CDR3 sequences, with 30% to 40% occurring once and the leading ten covering around 4.5%. The sample consisted of blood, either unsorted or a sorted T cell fraction (not recorded which). These receptors all come from a male donor with ankylosing spondylitis or in good health (not recorded which).

This chain links TRBV20-1 with TRBJ2-7; possibly TRBD1 or TRBD2 for D (6 bases each). Looked up from germline, CDR1 is DFQATT and CDR2 is SNEGSKA (reference sequence). The CDR3 has 14 amino acids. V lost 2 bases and J 2 bases, leaving 13 bases between the germline ends. This chain's CDR3 is CSARRRGGPYEQYF. The DNA of the CDR3 is TGCAGTGCTAGAAGAAGAGGGGGGCCCTACGAGCAGTACTTC.

V and J are TRBV11-2 and TRBJ2-7, with D possibly matching TRBD1 (6 bases). In germline, CDR1 is SGHAT, CDR2 FQNNGV. The CDR3 is 15 residues long. Trimming removed 1 base from V and 2 bases from J, with 12 bases in between. The CDR3 spells CASSLGQGWTYEQYF. CDR3 DNA sequence: TGTGCCAGCAGCTTAGGGCAGGGGTGGACCTACGAGCAGTACTTC.